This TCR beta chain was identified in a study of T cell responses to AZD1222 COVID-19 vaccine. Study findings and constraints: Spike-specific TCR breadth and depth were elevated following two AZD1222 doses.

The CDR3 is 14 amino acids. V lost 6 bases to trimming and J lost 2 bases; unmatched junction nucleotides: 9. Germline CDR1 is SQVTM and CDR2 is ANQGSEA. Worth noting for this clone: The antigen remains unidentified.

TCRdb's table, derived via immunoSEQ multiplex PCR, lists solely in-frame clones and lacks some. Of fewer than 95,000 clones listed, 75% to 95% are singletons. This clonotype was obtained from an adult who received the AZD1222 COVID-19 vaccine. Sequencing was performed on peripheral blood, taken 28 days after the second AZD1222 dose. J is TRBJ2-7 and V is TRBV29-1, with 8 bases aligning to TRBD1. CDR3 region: CSVNPGQVPYEQYF. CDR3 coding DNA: TGCAGCGTCAACCCGGGACAGGTTCCCTACGAGCAGTACTTC.